This is a list of T cell receptor beta chains from one sample in a study of T cells expressing NK-cell markers. TCRdb reprocessed the 5' RACE reads and reports one entry per CDR3 protein, with no DNA. This table holds a few hundred thousand distinct CDR3 sequences. Source material: blood T cells: a sorted CD56 or NKG2C T cell subset, CD4+ or CD8+ T cells, or bulk PBMC T cells (not recorded which). These receptors came from a man aged 18-70 years in good health. Both conserved end residues are part of each CDR3.

V gene: TRBV24-1
J gene: TRBJ2-2
CDR3 protein: CATHLTGSGELFF

V gene: TRBV5-1
J gene: TRBJ1-2
CDR3 protein: CASRTEGAYGYTF

V gene: TRBV6-2/TRBV6-3
J gene: TRBJ1-1
CDR3 protein: CASRMGGPEAFF

V gene: TRBV12-3/TRBV12-4
J gene: TRBJ1-6
CDR3 protein: CASSENRASGSPLHF

V gene: TRBV6-5
J gene: TRBJ1-4
CDR3 protein: CASSYQQTNEKLFF

V gene: TRBV11-1
J gene: TRBJ2-1
CDR3 protein: CASSPTYRSGVYNEQFF

V gene: TRBV26
J gene: TRBJ2-1
CDR3 protein: CASSSQPGLAGGPEVIYNEQFF

V gene: TRBV21-1
J gene: TRBJ2-3
CDR3 protein: CASSKVQAYRDTQYF

V gene: TRBV5-1
J gene: TRBJ1-5
CDR3 protein: CARSSGGNQPQHF

V gene: TRBV5-1
J gene: TRBJ2-5
CDR3 protein: CASSSRDRAQETQYF

V gene: TRBV29-1
J gene: TRBJ1-2
CDR3 protein: CSVEDRHINYGYTF

V gene: TRBV25-1
J gene: TRBJ2-1
CDR3 protein: CASSPLGMGYDNEQFF

V gene: TRBV5-1
J gene: TRBJ2-6
CDR3 protein: CASSSPGQGSGANVLTF

V gene: TRBV7-8
J gene: TRBJ2-1
CDR3 protein: CASSLARGLAGGQTYNEQFF

V gene: TRBV20-1
J gene: TRBJ2-7
CDR3 protein: CSALRTSGLTYEQYF

V gene: TRBV20-1
J gene: TRBJ1-6
CDR3 protein: CSARDGPRTGSSPLHF

V gene: TRBV30
J gene: TRBJ2-2
CDR3 protein: CAWSVRRGGSTGELFF

V gene: TRBV19
J gene: TRBJ1-5
CDR3 protein: CASSITGGRNQPQHF

V gene: TRBV12-3/TRBV12-4
J gene: TRBJ2-3
CDR3 protein: CASSWLGHATDTQYF

V gene: TRBV20-1
J gene: TRBJ2-7
CDR3 protein: CSAQLASRGLAFEQYF

V gene: TRBV29-1
J gene: TRBJ2-3
CDR3 protein: CSARARGGREDTQYF

V gene: TRBV5-1
J gene: TRBJ2-5
CDR3 protein: CASSGTQVWETQYF

V gene: TRBV7-2
J gene: TRBJ2-5
CDR3 protein: CASSRKTWALQETQYF

V gene: TRBV7-9
J gene: TRBJ1-5
CDR3 protein: CASSLQLAGGNQPQHF

V gene: TRBV6-2/TRBV6-3
J gene: TRBJ2-2
CDR3 protein: CASRYRGRSGGELFF

V gene: TRBV5-1
J gene: TRBJ2-5
CDR3 protein: CASTLRPGIKETQYF

V gene: TRBV20-1
J gene: TRBJ1-2
CDR3 protein: CSAYGGGARSYGYTF

V gene: TRBV5-1
J gene: TRBJ2-7
CDR3 protein: CASRGRSYEQYF

V gene: TRBV19
J gene: TRBJ2-1
CDR3 protein: CASSRDRQFSSYNEQFF

V gene: TRBV5-1
J gene: TRBJ2-3
CDR3 protein: CASSPPRSGATDTQYF

V gene: TRBV7-2
J gene: TRBJ1-2
CDR3 protein: CASSPIGARNDAYTF

V gene: TRBV11-2
J gene: TRBJ2-4
CDR3 protein: CASSLVGTGVVQYF

V gene: TRBV20-1
J gene: TRBJ2-5
CDR3 protein: CSAHLQGLSETQYF

V gene: TRBV7-9
J gene: TRBJ1-4
CDR3 protein: CASTPGSTTNEKLFF

V gene: TRBV12-3/TRBV12-4
J gene: TRBJ2-2
CDR3 protein: CASSVTGSGFAGELFF

V gene: TRBV6-1
J gene: TRBJ1-5
CDR3 protein: CASSNQGYGQPQHF

V gene: TRBV7-2
J gene: TRBJ1-1
CDR3 protein: CASSGGQVHTEAFF

V gene: TRBV28
J gene: TRBJ2-6
CDR3 protein: CASSTSGGANVLTF

V gene: TRBV2
J gene: TRBJ2-3
CDR3 protein: CASILRGGTDTQYF

V gene: TRBV3-1
J gene: TRBJ2-1
CDR3 protein: CASSHGGLAEQFF

V gene: TRBV5-1
J gene: TRBJ2-7
CDR3 protein: CASSLGVTSSYEQYF

V gene: TRBV12-3/TRBV12-4
J gene: TRBJ1-2
CDR3 protein: CASSTAGTGYGYTF

V gene: TRBV24-1
J gene: TRBJ2-3
CDR3 protein: CATSDQRNPTDTQYF

V gene: TRBV5-6
J gene: TRBJ2-3
CDR3 protein: CASSGQIRQYF

V gene: TRBV10-3
J gene: TRBJ1-1
CDR3 protein: CAIGDGGASEAFF

V gene: TRBV5-1
J gene: TRBJ2-1
CDR3 protein: CASSPAARSGNNEQFF

V gene: TRBV7-3
J gene: TRBJ2-4
CDR3 protein: CASSLGSGTKNIQYF

V gene: TRBV12-3/TRBV12-4
J gene: TRBJ1-2
CDR3 protein: CASSFRDGYGYTF

V gene: TRBV5-1
J gene: TRBJ2-3
CDR3 protein: CASSVIAQGDTQYF

V gene: TRBV7-9
J gene: TRBJ1-2
CDR3 protein: CASSLSPYRVGGYTF

V gene: TRBV7-9
J gene: TRBJ2-2
CDR3 protein: CASSLLTDLRGELFF

V gene: TRBV28
J gene: TRBJ2-7
CDR3 protein: CASSLLVAGFEQYF

V gene: TRBV11-2
J gene: TRBJ2-2
CDR3 protein: CASSPRGDVAGELFF

V gene: TRBV5-1
J gene: TRBJ1-2
CDR3 protein: CASSLLGSPLVTF

V gene: TRBV6-1
J gene: TRBJ2-3
CDR3 protein: CASSAKQGRSDTQYF

V gene: TRBV6-5
J gene: TRBJ1-2
CDR3 protein: CASSFVVQGISHGYTF

V gene: TRBV19
J gene: TRBJ2-3
CDR3 protein: CASSMRASGATSTDTQYF

V gene: TRBV6-2/TRBV6-3
J gene: TRBJ2-3
CDR3 protein: CASSYSIGDPHFADTQYF

V gene: TRBV5-1
J gene: TRBJ2-7
CDR3 protein: CASSLGRTGSSYEQYF